One sample yielded the 10 T cell receptor beta chains listed below, sequenced in a study of blood T cell repertoires in COVID-19. Only in-frame clones appear in the TCRdb table, and some are missing; sequencing was by immunoSEQ multiplex PCR. The table lists about 140,000 clones, about 90% of them singletons. The sequenced sample consisted of peripheral blood. The receptors shown here come from a woman over 75 with acute or convalescent COVID-19.

This chain joins TRBV3-1 (or the pseudogene TRBV3-2) and TRBJ1-3, with D maybe TRBD1 (5 bases). This CDR3 is 16 amino acids long. Trimming cost V 4 bases and J 2 bases, with 15 bases left between them. Germline values: CDR1 LGHDT, CDR2 YNNKEL (reference sequence). The CDR3 nucleotides are TGTGCCAGCAGCCCAGCGGGGGAGCTCACTGGAAACACCATATATTTT. This gives the protein CASSPAGELTGNTIYF.

The chain combines TRBV5-6 with TRBJ1-1; 8 nucleotides align to TRBD1. Germline values: CDR1 SGHDT, CDR2 YYEEEE. The CDR3 consists of 16 residues. V trimming: 4 bases; J trimming: 8 bases; junction bases outside the gene matches: 16. The CDR3 sequence: CASSADREGRGTEAFF. DNA for the CDR3: TGTGCCAGCAGCGCGGACAGGGAGGGTCGTGGGACCGAAGCTTTCTTT.

The chain carries TRBV13 and TRBJ2-7, with D unresolved. The V end was cut by 8 bases, the J end by 2 bases, with 10 bases between. The CDR3 runs to 12 residues. Germline lookup yields CDR1 PRHDT and CDR2 FYEKMQ (reference sequence). CDR3 coding DNA: TGTGCCAGCTCAACGGTAGCCTACGAGCAGTACTTC. Its translation is CASSTVAYEQYF.

The chain links TRBV2 to TRBJ2-3; 8 bases match TRBD1. Trimming removed 5 bases from V and 6 bases from J; junction bases left unmatched: 7. This CDR3 has 14 residues. Germline CDR1 is SNHLY and CDR2 is FYNNEI. CDR3 in amino acids: CASSKTGVRDTQYF. As DNA, the CDR3 is TGTGCCAGCAGTAAGACAGGGGTTCGTGATACGCAGTATTTT.

The CDR3 loop is CASSLRPGQGSYNEQFF. The CDR3 nucleotides are TGTGCCAGCAGCCTACGCCCGGGACAGGGATCCTACAATGAGCAGTTCTTC. The gene calls are TRBV7-3 and TRBJ2-1; 9 nucleotides align to TRBD1. Trimming at V came to 5 bases and at J to 1 base, leaving 9 bases not matched to a gene. The germline gives CDR1 SGHTA, CDR2 FQGTGA. This CDR3 is built from 17 residues. The full variable domain, rest sourced from reference TRBV7-3 and TRBJ2-1, is GAGVSQTPSNKVTEKGKYVELRCDPISGHTALYWYRQSLGQGPEFLIYFQGTGAADDSGLPNDRFFAVRPEGSVSTLKIQRTERGDSAVYLCASSLRPGQGSYNEQFFGPGTRLTVL.

The V gene is TRBV3-1 (or the pseudogene TRBV3-2), the J gene TRBJ1-5, with D tentatively TRBD1 (5 bases). V lost 3 bases, J lost 9 bases, and 6 bases lay in between. This CDR3 region has 11 residues. Germline V lookup: CDR1 LGHDT, CDR2 YNNKEL (reference sequence). The CDR3 here is CASSHGGPQHF. CDR3 bases: TGTGCCAGCAGCCACGGGGGGCCCCAGCATTTT.

V usage is TRBV5-4 and J usage is TRBJ1-2, with D hard to call. With 0 bases removed from V and 2 bases from J, the gap between germline ends came to 17 bases. The CDR3 length is 17 residues. Looked up from germline, CDR1 is SGHNT and CDR2 is YYREEE (reference sequence). CDR3 DNA sequence: TGTGCCAGCAGCTTGGGGGGAGGTATGCTTTCGAACTATGGCTACACCTTC. This translates into CASSLGGGMLSNYGYTF.

This clone has only one observation. The gene calls are TRBV4-3 and TRBJ1-1; no firm D call. The germline gives CDR1 LGHNA, CDR2 YSLEER. There are 15 residues in the CDR3. The ends were cut back, 4 bases at V and 1 base at J, with 13 bases in the middle. The CDR3 reads CASSPLSGSNTEAFF. The DNA of the CDR3 is TGCGCCAGCAGCCCCCTTAGCGGCTCGAACACTGAAGCTTTCTTT.

This chain connects TRBV9 to TRBJ2-2; possibly TRBD1 for D (6 bases). The V gene's germline CDR1 is SGDLS and CDR2 YYNGEE. Trimming took off 0 bases at V and 0 bases at J, with 12 bases between the two ends. This CDR3 contains 17 residues. This CDR3 is CASSVVPGAPNTGELFF. In DNA, the CDR3 is TGTGCCAGCAGCGTAGTACCAGGGGCCCCGAACACCGGGGAGCTGTTTTTT. Complete variable domain (other parts from reference TRBV9 and TRBJ2-2): DSGVTQTPKHLITATGQRVTLRCSPRSGDLSVYWYQQSLDQGLQFLIQYYNGEERAKGNILERFSAQQFPDLHSELNLSSLELGDSALYFCASSVVPGAPNTGELFFGEGSRLTVL.

The chain couples TRBV2 to TRBJ1-3; 8 bases are shared with TRBD1. The CDR3 spans 16 residues. Losses at the gene ends were 7 bases for V and 5 bases for J; bases not matched to a gene: 13. CDR1 and CDR2 from the germline V gene are SNHLY and FYNNEI. The DNA of the CDR3 is TGTGCCAGCATATTCGGGCAGGGGGCCAGTAGAAACACCATATATTTT. Amino acids: CASIFGQGASRNTIYF. The variable domain in full, with the rest retrieved from reference TRBV2 and TRBJ1-3, is EPEVTQTPSHQVTQMGQEVILRCVPISNHLYFYWYRQILGQKVEFLVSFYNNEISEKSEIFDDQFSVERPDGSNFTLKIRSTKLEDSAMYFCASIFGQGASRNTIYFGEGSWLTVV.